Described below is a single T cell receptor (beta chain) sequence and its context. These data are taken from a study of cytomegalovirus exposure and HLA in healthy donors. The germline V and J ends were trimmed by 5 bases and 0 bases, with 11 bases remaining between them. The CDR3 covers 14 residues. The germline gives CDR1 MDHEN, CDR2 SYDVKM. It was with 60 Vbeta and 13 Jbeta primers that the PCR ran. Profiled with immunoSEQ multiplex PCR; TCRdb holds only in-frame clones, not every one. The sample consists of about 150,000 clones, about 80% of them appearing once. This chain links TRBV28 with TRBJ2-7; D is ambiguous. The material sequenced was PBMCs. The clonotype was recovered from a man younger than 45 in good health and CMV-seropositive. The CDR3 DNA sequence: TGTGCCAGCAGTACTAAGCTGGGCTCCTACGAGCAGTACTTC. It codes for CASSTKLGSYEQYF.